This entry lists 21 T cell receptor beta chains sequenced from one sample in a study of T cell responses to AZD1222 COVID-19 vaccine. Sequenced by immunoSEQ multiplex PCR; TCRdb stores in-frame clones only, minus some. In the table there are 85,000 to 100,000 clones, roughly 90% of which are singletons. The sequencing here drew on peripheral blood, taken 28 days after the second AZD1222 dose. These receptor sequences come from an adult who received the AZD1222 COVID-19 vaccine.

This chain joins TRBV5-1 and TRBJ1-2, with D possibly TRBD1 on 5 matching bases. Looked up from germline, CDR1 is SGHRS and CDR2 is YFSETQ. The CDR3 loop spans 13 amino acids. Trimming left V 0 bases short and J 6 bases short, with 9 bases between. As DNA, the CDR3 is TGCGCCAGCAGCTTGGGCCGGGACGATGGCTACACCTTC. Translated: CASSLGRDDGYTF.

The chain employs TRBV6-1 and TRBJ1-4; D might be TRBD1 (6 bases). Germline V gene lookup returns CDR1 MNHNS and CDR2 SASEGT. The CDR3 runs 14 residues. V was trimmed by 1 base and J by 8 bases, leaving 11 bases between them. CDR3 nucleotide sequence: TGTGCCAGCAGTGAAGGGGGGGCTGGCGAAAAACTGTTTTTT. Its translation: CASSEGGAGEKLFF.

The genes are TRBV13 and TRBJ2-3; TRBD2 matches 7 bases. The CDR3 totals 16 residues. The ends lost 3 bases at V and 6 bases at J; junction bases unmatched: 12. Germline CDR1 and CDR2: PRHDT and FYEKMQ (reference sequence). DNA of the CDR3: TGTGCCAGCAGCTTGGGGGGAGGGCCGAGTGGGGATACGCAGTATTTT. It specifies CASSLGGGPSGDTQYF.

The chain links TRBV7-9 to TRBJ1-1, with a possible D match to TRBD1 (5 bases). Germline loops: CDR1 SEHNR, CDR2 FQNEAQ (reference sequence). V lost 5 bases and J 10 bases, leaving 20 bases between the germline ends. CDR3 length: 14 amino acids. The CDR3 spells CASSRARDPRRAFF. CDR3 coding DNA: TGTGCCAGCAGCCGAGCAAGGGACCCTCGCAGAGCTTTCTTT.

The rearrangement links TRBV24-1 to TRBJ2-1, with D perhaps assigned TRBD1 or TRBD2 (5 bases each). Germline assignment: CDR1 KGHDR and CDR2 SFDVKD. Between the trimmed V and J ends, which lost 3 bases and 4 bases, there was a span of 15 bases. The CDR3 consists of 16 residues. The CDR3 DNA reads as TGTGCCACCAGTGATACCACGGGGTGGGGGTACAATGAGCAGTTCTTC. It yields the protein CATSDTTGWGYNEQFF.

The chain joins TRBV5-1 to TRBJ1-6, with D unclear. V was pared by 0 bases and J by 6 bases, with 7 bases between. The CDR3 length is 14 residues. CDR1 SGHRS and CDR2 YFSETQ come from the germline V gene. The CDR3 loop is CASSLGQPNSPLHF. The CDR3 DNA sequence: TGCGCCAGCAGCTTGGGTCAGCCTAATTCACCCCTCCACTTT.

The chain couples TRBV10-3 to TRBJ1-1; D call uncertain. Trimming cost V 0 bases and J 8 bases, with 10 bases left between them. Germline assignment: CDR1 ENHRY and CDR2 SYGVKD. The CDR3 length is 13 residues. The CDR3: CAISESSRVEAFF. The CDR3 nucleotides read TGTGCCATCAGTGAGTCTTCAAGGGTGGAAGCTTTCTTT.

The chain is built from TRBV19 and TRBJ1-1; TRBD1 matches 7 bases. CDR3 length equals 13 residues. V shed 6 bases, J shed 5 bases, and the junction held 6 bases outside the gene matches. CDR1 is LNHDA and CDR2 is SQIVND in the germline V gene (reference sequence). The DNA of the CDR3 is TGTGCCAGTAGCAGAACACAGGGGACTGAAGCTTTCTTT. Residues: CASSRTQGTEAFF.

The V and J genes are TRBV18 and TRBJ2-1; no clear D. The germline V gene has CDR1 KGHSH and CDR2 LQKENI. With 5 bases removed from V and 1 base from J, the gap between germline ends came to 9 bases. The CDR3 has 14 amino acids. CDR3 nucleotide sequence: TGTGCCAGCTCAGTGGCCGGTTCCTACAATGAGCAGTTCTTC. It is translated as CASSVAGSYNEQFF. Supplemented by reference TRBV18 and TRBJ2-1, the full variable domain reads NAGVMQNPRHLVRRRGQEARLRCSPMKGHSHVYWYRQLPEEGLKFMVYLQKENIIDESGMPKERFSAEFPKEGPSILRIQQVVRGDSAAYFCASSVAGSYNEQFFGPGTRLTVL.

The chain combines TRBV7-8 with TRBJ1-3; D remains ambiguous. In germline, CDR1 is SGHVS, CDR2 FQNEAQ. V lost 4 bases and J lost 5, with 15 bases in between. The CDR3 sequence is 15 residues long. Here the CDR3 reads CASSSRPHTRNTIYF. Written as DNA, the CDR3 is TGTGCCAGCAGCTCACGGCCCCATACAAGAAACACCATATATTTT.

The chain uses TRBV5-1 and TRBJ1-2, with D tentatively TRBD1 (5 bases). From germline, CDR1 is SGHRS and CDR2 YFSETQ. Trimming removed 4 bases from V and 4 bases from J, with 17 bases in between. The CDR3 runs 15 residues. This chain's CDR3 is CASSRLGTETYGYTF. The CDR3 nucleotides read TGCGCCAGCAGCAGGCTCGGGACGGAGACCTATGGCTACACCTTC.

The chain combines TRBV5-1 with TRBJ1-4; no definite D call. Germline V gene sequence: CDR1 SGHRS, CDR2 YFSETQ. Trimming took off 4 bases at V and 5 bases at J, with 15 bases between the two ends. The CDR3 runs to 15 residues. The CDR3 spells CASSQTGIPNEKLFF. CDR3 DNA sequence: TGCGCCAGCAGCCAGACGGGAATCCCGAATGAAAAACTGTTTTTT.

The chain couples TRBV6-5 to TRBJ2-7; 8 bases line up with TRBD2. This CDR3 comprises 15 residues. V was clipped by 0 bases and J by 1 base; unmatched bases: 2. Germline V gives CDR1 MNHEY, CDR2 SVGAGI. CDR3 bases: TGTGCCAGCAGTTACTCCCCTAGCGGGTCCTACGAGCAGTACTTC. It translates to CASSYSPSGSYEQYF.

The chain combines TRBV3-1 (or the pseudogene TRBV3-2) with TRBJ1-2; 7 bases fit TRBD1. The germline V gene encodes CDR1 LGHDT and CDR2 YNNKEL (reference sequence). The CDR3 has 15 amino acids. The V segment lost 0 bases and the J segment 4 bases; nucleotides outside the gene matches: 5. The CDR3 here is CASSQDLGTVYGYTF. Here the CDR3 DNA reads TGTGCCAGCAGCCAAGATCTCGGGACAGTCTATGGCTACACCTTC.

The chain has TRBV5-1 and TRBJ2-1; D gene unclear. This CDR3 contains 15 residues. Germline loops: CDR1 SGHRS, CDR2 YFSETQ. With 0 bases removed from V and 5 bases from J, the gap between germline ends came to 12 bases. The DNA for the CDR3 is TGCGCCAGCAGCTTGGCGGCGGTGAACCACAATGAGCAGTTCTTC. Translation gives CASSLAAVNHNEQFF.

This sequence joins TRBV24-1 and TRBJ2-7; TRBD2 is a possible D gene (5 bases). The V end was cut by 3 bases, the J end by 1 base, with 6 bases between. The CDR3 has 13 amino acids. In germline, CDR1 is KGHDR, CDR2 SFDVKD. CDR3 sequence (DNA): TGTGCCACCAGTGATCCGGGATCCTACGAGCAGTACTTC. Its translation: CATSDPGSYEQYF.

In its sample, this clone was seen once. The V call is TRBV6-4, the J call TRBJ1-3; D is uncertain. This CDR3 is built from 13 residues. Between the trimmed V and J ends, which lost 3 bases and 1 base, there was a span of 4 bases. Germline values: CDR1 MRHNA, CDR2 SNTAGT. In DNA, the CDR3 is TGTGCCAGCAGTGAGGGATCTGGAAACACCATATATTTT. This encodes CASSEGSGNTIYF.

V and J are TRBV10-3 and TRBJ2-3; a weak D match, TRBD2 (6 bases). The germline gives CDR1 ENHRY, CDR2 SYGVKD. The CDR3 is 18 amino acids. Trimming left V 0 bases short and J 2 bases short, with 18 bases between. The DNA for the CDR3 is TGTGCCATCAGTGAGTCGTGGGCTAGCGCGAGGGACACAGATACGCAGTATTTT. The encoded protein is CAISESWASARDTDTQYF.

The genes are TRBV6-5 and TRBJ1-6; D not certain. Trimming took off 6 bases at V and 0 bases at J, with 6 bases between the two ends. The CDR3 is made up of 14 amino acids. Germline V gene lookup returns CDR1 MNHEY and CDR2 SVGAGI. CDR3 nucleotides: TGTGCCAGCAGGGACGGCTCCTATAATTCACCCCTCCACTTT. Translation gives CASRDGSYNSPLHF.

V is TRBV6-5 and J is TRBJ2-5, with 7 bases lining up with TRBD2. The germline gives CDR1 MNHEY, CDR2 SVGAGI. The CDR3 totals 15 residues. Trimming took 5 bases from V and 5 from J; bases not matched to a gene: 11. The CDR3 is CASSRSGTLGETQYF. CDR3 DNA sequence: TGTGCCAGCAGTCGGAGCGGGACCCTCGGGGAGACCCAGTACTTC.

In nucleotides, the CDR3 is TGTGCCAGTAGTATGCGCGGGCACAGTGAAGCTTTCTTT. Translating gives CASSMRGHSEAFF. The chain uses TRBV19 and TRBJ1-1; unclear D gene. The V gene's germline CDR1 is LNHDA and CDR2 SQIVND (reference sequence). This CDR3 has 13 amino acids. Trimming left V 3 bases short and J 7 bases short, with 12 bases between.